This passage covers 3 T cell receptor beta chains from one sample sequenced in a study of CD8 T cells in Susac syndrome. With random hexamers, reverse transcription was performed on roughly 0.45 to 1 ug of RNA. TCRdb ran MiXCR on the immunoSEQ multiplex PCR reads and lists one entry per CDR3 protein. Here the sample spans approximately 120,000 distinct CDR3 sequences, roughly 95% being singletons. Sequences were obtained from CD4+ T cells from PBMCs. All receptors derive from a human donor in good health.

This clonotype was seen a single time. The genes are TRBV7-9 and TRBJ2-3; 7 positions match TRBD2. Germline trimming cut 5 bases from V and 0 bases from J; bases unmatched to any gene: 14. Germline CDR1 is SEHNR and CDR2 is FQNEAQ (reference sequence). CDR3 length equals 18 residues. The CDR3 DNA follows: TGTGCCAGCAGCCAGATCCGGCGGGGGAACCATAGCACAGATACGCAGTATTTT. Amino acids: CASSQIRRGNHSTDTQYF.

This clonotype was recorded only once. The chain uses TRBV6-1 and TRBJ2-7; tentative D call: TRBD1 (5 bases). V shed 4 bases and J shed 2 bases, with 12 bases lying between them. Per the germline V gene, CDR1 is MNHNS and CDR2 is SASEGT. CDR3 size: 14 residues. The CDR3: CASSAPTVPYEQYF. The CDR3 coding sequence is TGTGCCAGCAGTGCTCCGACAGTGCCCTACGAGCAGTACTTC.

The chain uses TRBV5-1 and TRBJ2-7; 11 bases line up with TRBD2. V lost 5 bases and J lost 6; bases outside the gene matches: 10. The germline CDR1 and CDR2 sequences are SGHRS and YFSETQ. The CDR3 is 15 residues long. This CDR3 is CASSPLAGEISEQYF. CDR3 nucleotides: TGCGCCAGCAGTCCACTAGCGGGAGAGATCTCCGAGCAGTACTTC. The entire variable domain, with the rest obtained from reference TRBV5-1 and TRBJ2-7, is as follows: KAGVTQTPRYLIKTRGQQVTLSCSPISGHRSVSWYQQTPGQGLQFLFEYFSETQRNKGNFPGRFSGRQFSNSRSEMNVSTLELGDSALYLCASSPLAGEISEQYFGPGTRLTVT.